This entry lists 29 T cell receptor beta chains sequenced from one sample in a study of T cell responses to AZD1222 COVID-19 vaccine. Sequencing was performed with immunoSEQ multiplex PCR; in TCRdb, only in-frame clones are kept and a portion is missing. Of 140,000 to 150,000 clones in the sample, approximately 86% were seen once. Here the sequenced sample was peripheral blood, taken 28 days after the second dose of the MenACWY control vaccine. The receptors derive from an adult who received the MenACWY meningococcal vaccine as a control.

The J gene is TRBJ2-5, the V gene TRBV18; a weak D match, TRBD2 (10 bases). CDR3 length: 19 amino acids. Trimming took 6 bases from V and 1 from J, leaving 27 bases between them. Germline assignment: CDR1 KGHSH and CDR2 LQKENI. CDR3 bases: TGTGCCAGCTCGGACAGGGGAACAGTAGCGGGGGGCCGCCAAGAGACCCAGTACTTC. Translation: CASSDRGTVAGGRQETQYF.

This chain joins TRBV6-2 or TRBV6-3 and TRBJ1-5; D may be TRBD1 (5 bases). Trimming cost V 6 bases and J 7 bases, with 10 bases left between them. CDR3 length: 12 amino acids. The germline gives CDR1 MNHEY, CDR2 SVGEGT. The CDR3 nucleotides read TGTGCCAGCAGCGGGGGTTGGCAGCCCCAGCATTTT. The encoded protein is CASSGGWQPQHF.

CDR3 protein: CASSPPRQISGANVLTF. The DNA for the CDR3 is TGTGCCAGCTCACCACCTAGACAGATCTCTGGGGCCAACGTCCTGACTTTC. The chain combines TRBV18 with TRBJ2-6, with D possibly TRBD1 on 5 matching bases. Germline values: CDR1 KGHSH, CDR2 LQKENI. V was clipped by 0 bases and J by 0 bases, with 9 bases between them. The CDR3 consists of 17 residues.

V is TRBV5-1 and J is TRBJ1-3; D possibly corresponds to TRBD1 (5 bases). Germline-derived CDR1 and CDR2 are SGHRS and YFSETQ. Trimming took 6 bases from V and 0 from J, leaving 10 bases between them. The CDR3 extends over 14 amino acids. The CDR3 loop is CASKGTPSGNTIYF. The CDR3 nucleotides read TGCGCCAGCAAAGGGACGCCCTCTGGAAACACCATATATTTT.

This chain uses TRBV7-2 with TRBJ1-3; D gene unclear. In germline, CDR1 is SGHTA, CDR2 FQGNSA. The length of the CDR3 is 18 residues. V gave up 1 base and J gave up 0 bases, with 16 bases separating them. CDR3 bases: TGTGCCAGCAGCTTAGATAGGGCCGAACTTAGCTCTGGAAACACCATATATTTT. This gives the protein CASSLDRAELSSGNTIYF.

V and J are TRBV2 and TRBJ1-3, with 8 bases that match TRBD1. Germline V gene lookup returns CDR1 SNHLY and CDR2 FYNNEI. V dropped 11 bases and J dropped 4; count of bases not matched to a gene: 7. The CDR3 is 13 amino acids. The CDR3, as DNA: TGTGCCGGGGCGACAGGGGCCGGAAACACCATATATTTT. Amino acids: CAGATGAGNTIYF.

The V call is TRBV5-1, the J call TRBJ2-7, with TRBD1 matching 7 bases. Germline trimming cut 4 bases from V and 5 bases from J; bases unmatched to any gene: 9. CDR1 SGHRS and CDR2 YFSETQ come from the germline V gene. The CDR3 length is 14 residues. The CDR3 is CASSQPDRADEQYF. CDR3 coding DNA: TGCGCCAGCAGCCAACCCGACAGGGCCGACGAGCAGTACTTC.

The rearrangement joins TRBV19 to TRBJ1-1; D not certain. CDR3 length equals 14 residues. Germline V gives CDR1 LNHDA, CDR2 SQIVND (reference sequence). The germline V and J ends were trimmed by 1 base and 6 bases, with 12 bases remaining between them. The CDR3 protein is CASSIAEGAAEAFF. CDR3 coding DNA: TGTGCCAGTAGTATAGCGGAGGGAGCCGCTGAAGCTTTCTTT.

The rearrangement joins TRBV19 to TRBJ2-2, with 11 bases lining up with TRBD2. The germline V gene encodes CDR1 LNHDA and CDR2 SQIVND (reference sequence). The CDR3 loop spans 16 amino acids. V trimming: 6 bases; J trimming: 7 bases; junction bases outside the gene matches: 10. The CDR3 coding sequence is TGTGCCAGTAGAGGATCTAGCGGGAGGCTGGACGGGGAGCTGTTTTTT. It encodes CASRGSSGRLDGELFF. The full variable domain, rest sourced from reference TRBV19 and TRBJ2-2, is DGGITQSPKYLFRKEGQNVTLSCEQNLNHDAMYWYRQDPGQGLRLIYYSQIVNDFQKGDIAEGYSVSREKKESFPLTVTSAQKNPTAFYLCASRGSSGRLDGELFFGEGSRLTVL.

This clone was detected many times. V and J are TRBV19 and TRBJ2-6; no firm D call. This CDR3 has 21 residues. CDR1 is LNHDA and CDR2 is SQIVND in the germline V gene (reference sequence). The V gene lost 4 bases and the J gene lost 0 bases, with 25 bases spanning the gap. This chain's CDR3 is CASSTVYLRQVSHSGANVLTF. The CDR3, as DNA: TGTGCCAGTAGTACGGTATATCTCCGGCAGGTCTCCCACTCTGGGGCCAACGTCCTGACTTTC.

This clone was counted only a few times. The rearrangement links TRBV6-4 to TRBJ2-2; TRBD2 matches 9 bases. The V and J ends lost 3 bases and 6 bases, in that order; junction bases with no gene match: 5. The CDR3 length is 15 residues. Germline values: CDR1 MRHNA, CDR2 SNTAGT. This CDR3 is CASSEISGSPGELFF. The CDR3 nucleotides are TGTGCCAGCAGTGAGATTAGCGGGAGCCCCGGGGAGCTGTTTTTT.

This clone showed up just a few times. V gene TRBV6-2 or TRBV6-3 combines with J gene TRBJ1-2; unclear D gene. Germline V lookup: CDR1 MNHEY, CDR2 SVGEGT. CDR3 length: 12 residues. V lost 6 bases and J lost 4, with 9 bases in between. CDR3 DNA sequence: TGTGCCAGCAGCAACCAGGCCTATGGCTACACCTTC. Its protein product is CASSNQAYGYTF.

This rearrangement joins TRBV11-3 to TRBJ1-1; the D is unclear. The V gene lost 6 bases and the J gene lost 1 base, with 12 bases spanning the gap. The germline CDR1 and CDR2 sequences are SGHNT and YENEEA. The CDR3 contains 14 residues. The CDR3 nucleotides are TGTGCCAGCAGTCCGATCGAGGGGAACACTGAAGCTTTCTTT. Amino acid sequence: CASSPIEGNTEAFF.

The chain has TRBV29-1 and TRBJ2-1; 15 nucleotides agree with TRBD2. The CDR3 runs 14 residues. The junction had 4 bases not matched to a gene; V was cut back by 5 bases and J by 8 bases. Germline CDR1 is SQVTM and CDR2 is ANQGSEA. The CDR3 loop reads CSVLGLAGGHEQFF. CDR3 DNA sequence: TGCAGCGTTCTGGGACTAGCGGGAGGTCATGAGCAGTTCTTC.

This chain joins TRBV19 and TRBJ2-7; the D gene is possibly TRBD1 (6 bases). The V end was cut by 3 bases, the J end by 3 bases, with 15 bases between. Looked up from germline, CDR1 is LNHDA and CDR2 is SQIVND (reference sequence). This CDR3 is 15 amino acids long. CDR3 coding DNA: TGTGCCAGTAGTATGGGGCTGGGGGCGGACTACGAGCAGTACTTC. Its translation: CASSMGLGADYEQYF.

This chain uses TRBV9 with TRBJ1-5, with D tentatively TRBD1 (5 bases). The germline V gene encodes CDR1 SGDLS and CDR2 YYNGEE. This CDR3 is built from 13 residues. Between the trimmed V and J ends, which lost 5 bases and 3 bases, there was a span of 9 bases. The CDR3 region is CASSAGHNQPQHF. The CDR3 bases are TGTGCCAGCAGTGCCGGACACAATCAGCCCCAGCATTTT.

The rearrangement links TRBV19 to TRBJ2-1, with D possibly TRBD2 on 6 matching bases. Germline loops: CDR1 LNHDA, CDR2 SQIVND (reference sequence). The CDR3 totals 15 residues. Trimming removed 1 base at V and 4 bases at J, with 11 bases between. The CDR3 bases are TGTGCCAGTAGTATAGGACTAGGGCCGTACAATGAGCAGTTCTTC. Amino acid sequence: CASSIGLGPYNEQFF.

This clone turned up a few times. The chain joins TRBV9 to TRBJ2-5, with D tentatively TRBD2 (5 bases). Germline loops: CDR1 SGDLS, CDR2 YYNGEE. The ends were cut back, 3 bases at V and 4 bases at J, with 16 bases in the middle. CDR3 size: 15 residues. The DNA of the CDR3 is TGTGCCAGCAGCGCCACTGGAGGATTAGGAGAGACCCAGTACTTC. Its protein is CASSATGGLGETQYF.

This chain connects TRBV5-1 to TRBJ2-6; 9 positions match TRBD1. Germline V CDR1 and CDR2: SGHRS, YFSETQ. Losses at the gene ends were 4 bases for V and 3 bases for J; bases not matched to a gene: 5. The CDR3 spans 16 residues. The CDR3 nucleotides read TGCGCCAGCAGCCGGGACAGGGAAAGTGGGGCCAACGTCCTGACTTTC. Translated: CASSRDRESGANVLTF.

V is TRBV7-9 and J is TRBJ2-7; 14 bases are shared with TRBD2. The V gene's germline CDR1 is SEHNR and CDR2 FQNEAQ (reference sequence). Losses at the gene ends were 5 bases for V and 2 bases for J; bases not matched to a gene: 14. The CDR3 totals 19 residues. DNA for the CDR3: TGTGCCAGCAGCCCAATCCCCGGGACTAGCGGGGGAACCACCTACGAGCAGTACTTC. It codes for CASSPIPGTSGGTTYEQYF.

This chain connects TRBV3-1 (or the pseudogene TRBV3-2) to TRBJ1-6, with D unclear. Germline V gene sequence: CDR1 LGHDT, CDR2 YNNKEL (reference sequence). V was clipped by 7 bases and J by 6 bases, with 13 bases between them. The CDR3 is 14 residues long. The CDR3 spells CASTTKIGNSPLHF. The DNA for the CDR3 is TGTGCCAGCACCACCAAGATAGGTAATTCACCCCTCCACTTT.

J is TRBJ1-2 and V is TRBV9; tentatively, D is TRBD1 (5 bases). Germline V gene lookup returns CDR1 SGDLS and CDR2 YYNGEE. Trimming cost V 0 bases and J 7 bases, with 16 bases left between them. This CDR3 is built from 15 residues. The CDR3 loop reads CASSVVGGAGSGYTF. In DNA form, the CDR3 reads TGTGCCAGCAGCGTAGTTGGAGGGGCCGGGAGTGGCTACACCTTC.

The V gene is TRBV29-1, the J gene TRBJ1-2; D is perhaps TRBD1 (6 bases). V lost 5 bases and J lost 2, with 9 bases in between. The V gene's germline CDR1 is SQVTM and CDR2 ANQGSEA. The CDR3 sequence is 12 residues long. CDR3: CSVRTENYGYTF. In DNA form, the CDR3 reads TGCAGCGTTAGGACAGAAAACTATGGCTACACCTTC.

V is TRBV19 and J is TRBJ1-5, with TRBD1 matching 11 bases. J was trimmed by 6 bases and V by 5 bases; bases with no gene match: 6. The V gene's germline CDR1 is LNHDA and CDR2 SQIVND (reference sequence). CDR3 size: 15 residues. CDR3 residues: CASSGRTGGIQPQHF. CDR3 in DNA: TGTGCCAGTAGTGGGCGGACAGGGGGCATTCAGCCCCAGCATTTT. The variable domain in full, completed from reference TRBV19 and TRBJ1-5, reads DGGITQSPKYLFRKEGQNVTLSCEQNLNHDAMYWYRQDPGQGLRLIYYSQIVNDFQKGDIAEGYSVSREKKESFPLTVTSAQKNPTAFYLCASSGRTGGIQPQHFGDGTRLSIL.

In its sample, this clone was seen once. The V and J genes are TRBV5-4 and TRBJ2-5, with 10 positions matching TRBD2. The length of the CDR3 is 14 residues. After removal of 9 bases from V and 3 bases from J, the junction contained 8 bases not matched to a gene. Germline CDR1 and CDR2: SGHNT and YYREEE (reference sequence). In nucleotides, the CDR3 is TGTGCCACTAGAGGGCTAGCGGGAGAAGAGACCCAGTACTTC. It translates to CATRGLAGEETQYF.

The chain has TRBV7-2 and TRBJ2-5; D may match TRBD1 or TRBD2 (5 bases each). The CDR3 runs 13 residues. Per germline, CDR1 SGHTA and CDR2 FQGNSA. Trimming pared 5 bases from V and 5 bases from J, leaving 12 bases between. The CDR3 region has the DNA TGTGCCAGCAGCACCCAGGGCGGGGAGACCCAGTACTTC. Its protein product is CASSTQGGETQYF.

A single count supports this clone. This chain joins TRBV5-6 and TRBJ2-1; TRBD1 agrees at 9 bases. J gave up 6 bases and V 4 bases, and 8 bases lay outside the gene matches. The CDR3 is 15 amino acids. CDR1 is SGHDT, CDR2 YYEEEE, per germline. The CDR3: CASSGGTGWSNEQFF. CDR3 DNA: TGTGCCAGCAGCGGCGGGACAGGGTGGTCCAATGAGCAGTTCTTC. The variable domain in full, completed from reference TRBV5-6 and TRBJ2-1, reads DAGVTQSPTHLIKTRGQQVTLRCSPKSGHDTVSWYQQALGQGPQFIFQYYEEEERQRGNFPDRFSGHQFPNYSSELNVNALLLGDSALYLCASSGGTGWSNEQFFGPGTRLTVL.

The chain is built from TRBV7-2 and TRBJ2-7; no firm D call. Germline assignment: CDR1 SGHTA and CDR2 FQGNSA. V shed 2 bases and J shed 0 bases, with 2 bases lying between them. The CDR3 length is 12 residues. Here the CDR3 DNA reads TGTGCCAGCAGCTTATCCTCCTACGAGCAGTACTTC. It yields the protein CASSLSSYEQYF.

This rearrangement joins TRBV3-1 (or the pseudogene TRBV3-2) to TRBJ1-2; the D is unclear. The CDR3 length is 14 residues. Germline assignment: CDR1 LGHDT and CDR2 YNNKEL (reference sequence). V lost 4 bases to trimming and J lost 8 bases, with 17 bases between them. The CDR3 DNA sequence: TGTGCCAGCAGCCGCCAGAGTGTGGGGTACGGCTACACCTTC. It specifies CASSRQSVGYGYTF.